Shown below are 27 T cell receptor beta chains from a single sample sequenced in a study of cytomegalovirus exposure and HLA in healthy donors. Vbeta (60) and Jbeta (13) primers were used in the PCR. The table came from immunoSEQ multiplex PCR; TCRdb's copy has only in-frame clones and leaves some out. The sample lists 200,000 or so clones; approximately 80% were seen once. Material for sequencing was PBMCs. The receptors were gathered from a male donor in good health and CMV-seronegative.

The V gene is TRBV7-9, the J gene TRBJ2-7; the match to TRBD2 covers 13 bases. The CDR3 is 19 amino acids. Germline V gives CDR1 SEHNR, CDR2 FQNEAQ (reference sequence). V shed 3 bases and J 3 bases; nucleotides not matched to a gene: 14. DNA of the CDR3: TGTGCCAGCAGCTTGAGGGAGGGACTAGCGGGGACAACCATCTACGAGCAGTACTTC. It yields the protein CASSLREGLAGTTIYEQYF.

The gene calls are TRBV15 and TRBJ2-7; D possibly corresponds to TRBD2 (7 bases). Germline V gene data show CDR1 as LNHNV and CDR2 as YYDKDF (reference sequence). This CDR3 is built from 17 residues. V was shortened by 3 bases and J by 2 bases, with 20 bases between the two germline ends. CDR3 nucleotide sequence: TGTGCCACCAGCAGCATGGGGGGGGCAGACCGAACCTACGAGCAGTACTTC. Translating it yields CATSSMGGADRTYEQYF.

The gene calls are TRBV5-1 and TRBJ2-7; 9 nucleotides agree with TRBD1. The CDR3 length is 15 residues. V dropped 2 bases and J dropped 7; count of bases not matched to a gene: 10. CDR1 SGHRS and CDR2 YFSETQ come from the germline V gene. The CDR3 coding sequence is TGCGCCAGCAGCTTTGGGACAGGGTCTACAGGGGAGCAGTACTTC. This codes for CASSFGTGSTGEQYF.

The chain combines TRBV7-3 with TRBJ1-2; weak D call: TRBD1 (5 bases). This CDR3 spans 14 amino acids. CDR1 and CDR2 from the germline V gene are SGHTA and FQGTGA. Trimming removed 5 bases from V and 6 bases from J, with 16 bases in between. The CDR3 nucleotides are TGTGCCAGCAGCCCCGGTGGGGCTTGGAATGGCTACACCTTC. Translated, it gives CASSPGGAWNGYTF.

The rearrangement uses TRBV9 and TRBJ2-7; 10 nucleotides align to TRBD2. Germline CDR1 and CDR2: SGDLS and YYNGEE. V shed 3 bases and J 4 bases; nucleotides not matched to a gene: 10. CDR3 size: 16 residues. DNA of the CDR3: TGTGCCAGCAGCGCTGGCCCCTCTAGCGGGGGTTACGAGCAGTACTTC. Encoded protein: CASSAGPSSGGYEQYF.

The genes are TRBV29-1 and TRBJ1-3; D remains unclear. V lost 7 bases and J lost 0, with 7 bases in between. This CDR3 is built from 12 residues. Germline values: CDR1 SQVTM, CDR2 ANQGSEA. DNA for the CDR3: TGCAGCGCCCGTCGCTCTGGAAACACCATATATTTT. Protein sequence: CSARRSGNTIYF.

The chain links TRBV6-6 to TRBJ1-1; D is unresolved. Trimming shortened V by 5 bases and J by 0 bases, and 7 bases separated the two germline ends. This CDR3 spans 13 amino acids. From germline, CDR1 is MNHNY and CDR2 SVGAGI (reference sequence). The CDR3 loop reads CASSIVVNTEAFF. In DNA, the CDR3 is TGTGCCAGCAGTATAGTAGTGAACACTGAAGCTTTCTTT.

This clone was counted between two and nine times. In DNA form, the CDR3 reads TGTGCCAGCAGGCCCACAGGGGACTCTAACTATGGCTACACCTTC. Protein product: CASRPTGDSNYGYTF. The chain joins TRBV2 to TRBJ1-2; the match to TRBD1 covers 7 bases. V was pared by 6 bases and J by 0 bases, with 7 bases of the junction left unmatched. The CDR3 runs to 15 residues. CDR1 is SNHLY, CDR2 FYNNEI, per germline. Full variable domain (outside the CDR3, taken from reference TRBV2 and TRBJ1-2): EPEVTQTPSHQVTQMGQEVILRCVPISNHLYFYWYRQILGQKVEFLVSFYNNEISEKSEIFDDQFSVERPDGSNFTLKIRSTKLEDSAMYFCASRPTGDSNYGYTFGSGTRLTVV.

This rearrangement joins TRBV19 to TRBJ2-2, with TRBD2 matching over 9 bases. This CDR3 is 16 amino acids long. The V gene's germline CDR1 is LNHDA and CDR2 SQIVND (reference sequence). With V trimmed by 3 bases and J by 5 bases, 7 bases remained unmatched. As DNA, the CDR3 is TGTGCCAGTAGTATTAGCGGGAGTCGGTTTACCGGGGAGCTGTTTTTT. Translated, it gives CASSISGSRFTGELFF.

The J gene is TRBJ1-3, the V gene TRBV27, with D uncertain. Germline V CDR1 and CDR2: MNHEY, SMNVEV (reference sequence). The CDR3 has 15 residues. V was pared by 2 bases and J by 0 bases, with 8 bases between. The CDR3 here is CASSLTLSSGNTIYF. The CDR3 bases are TGTGCCAGCAGTTTAACCCTATCCTCTGGAAACACCATATATTTT.

There are a few counts of this clone. The sample has other DNA sequences that encode this CDR3 too. The J gene is TRBJ2-5, the V gene TRBV19; 7 bases map to TRBD1. The CDR3 is 15 amino acids. The J segment lost 1 base and the V segment lost 4 bases, leaving 6 bases of the junction unmatched. Germline V gene sequence: CDR1 LNHDA, CDR2 SQIVND (reference sequence). The CDR3 bases are TGTGCCAGTAGTAGAGGGACAGACCTCCAAGAGACCCAGTACTTC. This translates into CASSRGTDLQETQYF.

The chain employs TRBV9 and TRBJ2-6; no definite D call. V lost 3 bases and J 4 bases, leaving 8 bases between the germline ends. In germline, CDR1 is SGDLS, CDR2 YYNGEE. This CDR3 contains 14 residues. The DNA of the CDR3 is TGTGCCAGCAGCGCCCCAGCGGGGGCCAACGTCCTGACTTTC. As protein: CASSAPAGANVLTF.

This clone was found once. The V and J genes are TRBV2 and TRBJ2-3, with TRBD2 identical over 7 bases. The junction had 11 bases not matched to a gene; V was cut back by 7 bases and J by 4 bases. CDR3 length: 15 residues. The germline CDR1 and CDR2 sequences are SNHLY and FYNNEI. In DNA, the CDR3 is TGTGCCAGCAAAAGTGGGGCGGGAGTGTCAGATACGCAGTATTTT. Amino acid sequence: CASKSGAGVSDTQYF.

The V gene is TRBV5-1, the J gene TRBJ2-3; a possible D gene is TRBD2 (5 bases). The germline V gene has CDR1 SGHRS and CDR2 YFSETQ. The CDR3 has 13 residues. Trimming removed 2 bases at V and 5 bases at J, with 9 bases between. CDR3 sequence (DNA): TGCGCCAGCAGCTTAGGACTTCTAGATACGCAGTATTTT. Translated, it gives CASSLGLLDTQYF.

The chain links TRBV7-9 to TRBJ2-5; unclear D gene. The CDR3 has 13 residues. The germline V and J ends were trimmed by 3 bases and 2 bases, with 7 bases remaining between them. From germline, CDR1 is SEHNR and CDR2 FQNEAQ (reference sequence). DNA for the CDR3: TGTGCCAGCAGCTTCCAACTACAAGAGACCCAGTACTTC. Its translation is CASSFQLQETQYF.

The chain has TRBV4-1 and TRBJ2-1, with 15 bases matching TRBD2. V was pared by 0 bases and J by 8 bases, with 8 bases of the junction left unmatched. The CDR3 runs to 18 residues. Germline loops: CDR1 MGHRA, CDR2 YSYEKL. The CDR3 loop reads CASSQDGTSGGLGYEQFF. As DNA, the CDR3 is TGCGCCAGCAGCCAAGACGGGACTAGCGGGGGGCTCGGGTATGAGCAGTTCTTC.

The chain uses TRBV25-1 and TRBJ2-7; no firm D call. The germline CDR1 and CDR2 sequences are MGHDK and SYGVNS. The CDR3 totals 15 residues. V gave up 0 bases and J gave up 2 bases, with 11 bases separating them. The CDR3 loop is CASSEYIGPPYEQYF. For the CDR3, the DNA is TGTGCCAGCAGTGAATATATTGGGCCTCCCTACGAGCAGTACTTC.

V usage is TRBV5-1 and J usage is TRBJ1-2; 7 bases are shared with TRBD1. CDR3 size: 15 residues. The V gene end was trimmed by 5 bases and the J gene end by 2 bases; junction bases not matched to a gene: 9. From germline, CDR1 is SGHRS and CDR2 YFSETQ. CDR3 region: CASSLTQGWNYGYTF. The CDR3 DNA is TGCGCCAGCAGTTTGACACAGGGGTGGAACTATGGCTACACCTTC.

The V and J genes are TRBV15 and TRBJ1-4, with D perhaps matching TRBD1 (5 bases). The germline V gene encodes CDR1 LNHNV and CDR2 YYDKDF (reference sequence). The CDR3 contains 15 residues. The V and J ends lost 0 bases and 4 bases respectively, with 9 bases between them. The CDR3 reads CATSRDQGNNEKLFF. The CDR3 region has the DNA TGTGCCACCAGCAGAGATCAGGGAAATAATGAAAAACTGTTTTTT.

J is TRBJ2-7 and V is TRBV19, with a tentative D call TRBD2 (6 bases). The germline V and J ends were trimmed by 6 bases and 0 bases, with 12 bases remaining between them. The germline V gene has CDR1 LNHDA and CDR2 SQIVND (reference sequence). This CDR3 has 14 amino acids. In nucleotides, the CDR3 is TGTGCCAGTAGCTTAGGAGGGGTCTCCTACGAGCAGTACTTC. Translated, it gives CASSLGGVSYEQYF.

This sequence joins TRBV28 and TRBJ2-4; 8 nucleotides align to TRBD1. J was trimmed by 6 bases and V by 5 bases; bases with no gene match: 6. Germline CDR1 reads MDHEN; CDR2 reads SYDVKM. CDR3 length: 14 amino acids. Written as DNA, the CDR3 is TGTGCCAGCAGTGCGGGACAGGTGGGAAACATTCAGTACTTC. Its protein is CASSAGQVGNIQYF. The full variable domain, in which reference TRBV28 and TRBJ2-4 provide the parts outside the CDR3, is DVKVTQSSRYLVKRTGEKVFLECVQDMDHENMFWYRQDPGLGLRLIYFSYDVKMKEKGDIPEGYSVSREKKERFSLILESASTNQTSMYLCASSAGQVGNIQYFGAGTRLSVL.

The CDR3 loop reads CAWSFLGHPNYGYTF. CDR3 nucleotide sequence: TGTGCCTGGAGTTTCTTGGGACATCCTAACTATGGCTACACCTTC. V is TRBV30 and J is TRBJ1-2, with D maybe TRBD1 (6 bases). The germline CDR1 and CDR2 sequences are GTSNPN and SVGIG (reference sequence). CDR3 length equals 15 residues. Trimming removed 2 bases at V and 0 bases at J, with 13 bases between.

J is TRBJ1-1 and V is TRBV18; D possibly corresponds to TRBD1 (6 bases). Deletions cut 6 bases from V and 8 bases from J, with 13 bases between. CDR1 and CDR2 (germline): KGHSH, LQKENI. The CDR3 has 12 residues. The chain's CDR3 is CASSQNREEAFF. In DNA, the CDR3 is TGTGCCAGCTCCCAAAACAGGGAGGAAGCTTTCTTT. The complete variable domain, with remaining parts taken from reference TRBV18 and TRBJ1-1, reads NAGVMQNPRHLVRRRGQEARLRCSPMKGHSHVYWYRQLPEEGLKFMVYLQKENIIDESGMPKERFSAEFPKEGPSILRIQQVVRGDSAAYFCASSQNREEAFFGQGTRLTVV.

The chain links TRBV7-3 to TRBJ2-5, with D tentatively TRBD2 (6 bases). Germline V CDR1 and CDR2: SGHTA, FQGTGA. The CDR3 has 13 residues. V was cut by 4 bases and J by 5 bases, with 11 bases left in between. The CDR3 bases are TGTGCCAGCAGCTCGGGACTGGTGGAGACCCAGTACTTC. Amino acid sequence: CASSSGLVETQYF.

The chain links TRBV15 to TRBJ2-1; 8 bases align to TRBD2. Trimming cost V 1 base and J 9 bases; bases outside gene matches: 5. CDR1 and CDR2 (germline): LNHNV, YYDKDF (reference sequence). The CDR3 runs to 14 residues. The CDR3 DNA follows: TGTGCCACCAGCAGAGGCGGGACTAGATTTGAGCAGTTCTTC. Its translation is CATSRGGTRFEQFF.

The chain uses TRBV5-4 and TRBJ1-2, with 7 nucleotides matching TRBD1. V lost 4 bases to trimming and J lost 6 bases; unmatched junction nucleotides: 3. Germline V gene data show CDR1 as SGHNT and CDR2 as YYREEE (reference sequence). This CDR3 is 12 amino acids long. The CDR3 loop is CASSQGTDGYTF. The CDR3 bases are TGTGCCAGCAGCCAAGGGACAGATGGCTACACCTTC.

This chain links TRBV30 with TRBJ1-4, with D uncertain. This CDR3 contains 11 residues. Germline V gene sequence: CDR1 GTSNPN, CDR2 SVGIG (reference sequence). The V and J ends lost 4 bases and 10 bases respectively, with 10 bases between them. CDR3 coding DNA: TGTGCCTGGACTAATTCAGGAAAACTGTTTTTT. This gives the protein CAWTNSGKLFF.